This TCR beta chain is drawn from a study of identical twins (dated by TCRdb to the mid-2010s). Regarding the research as a whole: To test whether fetal clonotypes persist, the study used deep sequencing on TCR alpha and beta repertoires from monozygotic twins, unrelated adults of various ages, and cord blood. To rule out contamination, the twin experiments were replicated at different times with different library preparation protocols. Broad study findings and their caveats: Fewer insertions were carried by abundant cord blood beta clonotypes; a weaker similar trend was observed in young adult naive repertoires, while no such trend was observed in memory repertoires. Out-of-frame TCR alpha sequences shared between twins showed an excess of low generation-probability sequences compared with coincidental sharing between unrelated individuals. Excess twin sharing in beta out-of-frame sequences was weaker because fewer shared sequences lowered the signal-to-noise ratio. Because the same donors could not be followed over many years, the conclusions relied on cross-sectional statistical analysis. In monozygotic twins, out-of-frame TCR alpha sharing was systematically underestimated by recombination models, although the models agreed with sharing between unrelated individuals. Invariant T cells such as MAIT and iNKT could partly confound zero-insertion analyses, though diverse VJ usage argued against this for most clonotypes.

This clonotype was observed a handful of times. The clone's antigen remains unknown. Per-nucleotide qualities are absent, and no much larger clonotype sits a single base away. Every donor in the study was a healthy Caucasian. Three pairs of female monozygotic twins, all aged roughly 18 to 29 years, were included in the twin cohort. Positive isolation kits from Invitrogen were used to isolate the CD4+ and CD8+ T cell populations. Trimming leaves V shorter by 6 bases and J shorter by 1 base, with the junction holding 9 bases beyond the gene matches. Counted from cysteine to phenylalanine, this CDR3 has 15 amino acids. The kept DNA is CDR3 alone, 45 bases in frame from the first base. In the germline V gene, CDR1 corresponds to ENHRY and CDR2 to SYGVKD. The library came from 5' RACE. TCRdb lists the instrument as Illumina HiSeq 2000. A universal primer binding site was introduced by template switching, and a unique molecular identifier was present in the final cDNA, enabling accurate counting of TCR cDNA molecules. First-strand cDNA for TCR alpha and beta chains was synthesized from specific primers in the conserved constant-segment region. To control for contamination, each cDNA library was double barcoded with a SMART-Mk sample barcode plus Illumina barcodes. TruSeq adapter sequences, together with Illumina sample barcodes, were added in two successive PCR steps. The TCR alpha and beta cDNA libraries were sequenced on the Illumina HiSeq platform using custom primers. In the paper's pipeline: Raw reads were processed with MiGEC to extract unique molecular identifiers, and MiXCR was used to determine CDR3 positions. For each individual, recombination models were inferred using an EM algorithm with the repgenHMM and IGoR tools. Shared clonotype analysis was performed with the tcR package in R, normalizing sharing by the product of cloneset sizes. To study raw recombination free of thymic and clonal selection effects, out-of-frame nonproductive sequences were analyzed. The raw public data were reprocessed by TCRdb itself: fastp quality trimming at Q25, MiXCR clonotype calling, in-frame beta chains only. Under each unique CDR3 protein, matching rows form one entry showing the most common genes and DNA. What appears here as the V and J calls and clone size reflects TCRdb's work, not the paper's. In all, the sample holds around 530,000 distinct CDR3 sequences, and about 15% of those were seen once. Roughly 0.4% of the sample lies in the top ten.

These records were also assigned to another study, of yellow fever vaccine responses in identical twins. Drawing on the second study: According to the authors, in identical twins the way T cells responded to vaccination appeared partly convergent and partly personalized. In identical twins, the study followed T cell clones that responded to the vaccine with precision.

Sequenced sample: CD4+ T cells sorted from blood. The source is a woman under 30 in good health. This chain is built from TRBV10-3 and TRBJ2-7, with 7 bases matching TRBD1. In nucleotide form, the sequence is TGTGCCATCAGAAATAGGGGGACAGATTCCTACGAGCAGTACTTC. It translates as CAIRNRGTDSYEQYF.